This TCR beta chain was captured by sequencing in a study of blood T cell repertoires in COVID-19. Study overall: PBMCs, B-cell-depleted T cells, or T cells were the source of the cDNA or gDNA that made up the material.

The germline V and J ends were trimmed by 8 bases and 4 bases, with 16 bases remaining between them. CDR3 length equals 14 residues. Germline V gene sequence: CDR1 MGHDK, CDR2 SYGVNS. Measured with immunoSEQ multiplex PCR; TCRdb has only the in-frame clones, and not every one. The repertoire consists of under 65,000 clones, with roughly 84% occurring once and the leading ten covering around 5.4%. The TCR originated in a woman aged 55 to 70 with acute or convalescent COVID-19. V usage is TRBV25-1 and J usage is TRBJ2-3; D may be TRBD2 (6 bases). Specimen: peripheral blood. The CDR3 DNA reads TGTGCCAGCGATAGTGGTTGGAGGGCAGATACGCAGTATTTT. Translation gives CASDSGWRADTQYF.